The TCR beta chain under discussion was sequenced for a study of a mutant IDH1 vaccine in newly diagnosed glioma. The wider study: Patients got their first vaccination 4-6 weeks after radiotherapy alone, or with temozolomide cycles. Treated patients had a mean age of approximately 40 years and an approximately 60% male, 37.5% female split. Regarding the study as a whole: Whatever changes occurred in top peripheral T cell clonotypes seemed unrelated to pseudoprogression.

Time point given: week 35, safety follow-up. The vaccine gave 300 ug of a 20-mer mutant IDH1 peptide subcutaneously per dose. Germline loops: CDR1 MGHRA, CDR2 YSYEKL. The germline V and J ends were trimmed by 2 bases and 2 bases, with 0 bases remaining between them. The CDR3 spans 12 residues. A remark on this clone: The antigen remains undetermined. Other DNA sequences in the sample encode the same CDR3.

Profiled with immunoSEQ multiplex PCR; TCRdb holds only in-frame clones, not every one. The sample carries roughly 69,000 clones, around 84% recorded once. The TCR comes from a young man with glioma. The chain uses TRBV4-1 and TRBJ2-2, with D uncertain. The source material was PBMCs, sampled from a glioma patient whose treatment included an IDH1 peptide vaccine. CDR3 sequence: CASSQNTGELFF. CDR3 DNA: TGCGCCAGCAGCCAAAACACCGGGGAGCTGTTTTTT.